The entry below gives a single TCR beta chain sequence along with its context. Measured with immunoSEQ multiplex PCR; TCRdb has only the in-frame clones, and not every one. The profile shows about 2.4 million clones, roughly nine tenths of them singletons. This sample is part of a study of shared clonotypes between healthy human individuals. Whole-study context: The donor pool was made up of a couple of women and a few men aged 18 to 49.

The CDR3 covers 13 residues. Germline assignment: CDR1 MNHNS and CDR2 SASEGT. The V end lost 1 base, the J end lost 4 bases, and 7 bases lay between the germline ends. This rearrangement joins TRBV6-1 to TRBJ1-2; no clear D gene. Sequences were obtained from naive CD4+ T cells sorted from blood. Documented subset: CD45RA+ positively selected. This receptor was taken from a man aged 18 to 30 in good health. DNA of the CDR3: TGTGCCAGCAGTGAAGGGACGGTCTATGGCTACACCTTC. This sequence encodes CASSEGTVYGYTF.